The 27 T cell receptor beta chains reported below all come from one sample, sequenced in a study of cytotoxic CD8 clonotypes in ibrutinib-treated CLL. Sequenced by immunoSEQ multiplex PCR; TCRdb stores in-frame clones only, minus some. The sample records 110,000 to 150,000 clones, around three quarters being singletons. The starting material was PBMCs, obtained after 12 months of ibrutinib treatment. The receptor set was obtained from a human donor with chronic lymphocytic leukemia.

J is TRBJ2-3 and V is TRBV7-2; D unresolved. Germline CDR1 is SGHTA and CDR2 is FQGNSA. V was clipped by 1 base and J by 0 bases, with 5 bases between them. The CDR3 consists of 14 residues. CDR3 sequence reads: CASSLGDSTDTQYF. CDR3 in DNA: TGTGCCAGCAGCTTAGGCGACAGCACAGATACGCAGTATTTT.

The genes are TRBV7-2 and TRBJ2-2, with D unclear. Trimming left V 2 bases short and J 4 bases short, with 11 bases between. CDR1 SGHTA and CDR2 FQGNSA come from the germline V gene. CDR3 length: 15 residues. In DNA form, the CDR3 reads TGTGCCAGCAGCTTATACGAGACTCCCACCGGGGAGCTGTTTTTT. It encodes CASSLYETPTGELFF.

J is TRBJ2-7 and V is TRBV4-1; unclear D gene. CDR3 length: 11 residues. Per germline, CDR1 MGHRA and CDR2 YSYEKL. V lost 0 bases and J lost 6, with 3 bases in between. CDR3: CASSQDGEQYF. The CDR3 DNA sequence: TGCGCCAGCAGCCAAGATGGCGAGCAGTACTTC.

J is TRBJ2-4 and V is TRBV7-2, with D tentatively TRBD1 or TRBD2 (5 bases each). CDR3 length equals 14 residues. Trimming stripped 5 bases from V and 2 bases from J, with 10 bases between. Germline CDR1 and CDR2: SGHTA and FQGNSA. In DNA form, the CDR3 reads TGTGCCAGCAGCGTTGGGGGAACCAAAAACATTCAGTACTTC. Its translation is CASSVGGTKNIQYF.

This sequence joins TRBV5-5 and TRBJ2-1, with D possibly matching TRBD1 (6 bases). V lost 3 bases, J lost 4 bases, and 11 bases lay in between. The CDR3 runs to 14 residues. CDR1 is SGHKS, CDR2 YYEKEE, per germline (reference sequence). The CDR3 nucleotides read TGTGCCAGCAGCTGGAGACAGGTTTACAATGAGCAGTTCTTC. Translated, it gives CASSWRQVYNEQFF. The entire variable domain, with the rest obtained from reference TRBV5-5 and TRBJ2-1, is as follows: DAGVTQSPTHLIKTRGQQVTLRCSPISGHKSVSWYQQVLGQGPQFIFQYYEKEERGRGNFPDRFSARQFPNYSSELNVNALLLGDSALYLCASSWRQVYNEQFFGPGTRLTVL.

V and J are TRBV7-2 and TRBJ2-6; D unresolved. The V gene lost 2 bases and the J gene lost 0 bases, with 2 bases spanning the gap. The CDR3 has 14 residues. The germline gives CDR1 SGHTA, CDR2 FQGNSA. CDR3 sequence (DNA): TGTGCCAGCAGCTTAAGCTCTGGGGCCAACGTCCTGACTTTC. It encodes CASSLSSGANVLTF.

This clone has just a few counts. This chain connects TRBV7-9 to TRBJ2-2; D may be TRBD1 (5 bases). CDR1 is SEHNR, CDR2 FQNEAQ, per germline (reference sequence). V lost 7 bases and J lost 3, with 21 bases in between. There are 17 residues in the CDR3. DNA for the CDR3: TGTGCCAGCATCCAAAGGGGCTTGTCTTATGACACCGGGGAGCTGTTTTTT. Protein product: CASIQRGLSYDTGELFF.

The V gene is TRBV10-2, the J gene TRBJ1-2; perhaps TRBD1 as D (5 bases). V lost 3 bases, J lost 5 bases, and 13 bases lay in between. Germline V gene lookup returns CDR1 WSHSY and CDR2 SAAADI. CDR3 length: 14 amino acids. CDR3: CASSDDGGVYGYTF. The CDR3 coding sequence is TGCGCCAGCAGTGACGATGGAGGGGTATATGGCTACACCTTC.

This chain connects TRBV27 to TRBJ2-4, with a weak D call TRBD1 (6 bases). V was shortened by 6 bases and J by 1 base, with 22 bases between the two germline ends. Per the germline V gene, CDR1 is MNHEY and CDR2 is SMNVEV (reference sequence). CDR3 length: 18 amino acids. The CDR3 DNA follows: TGTGCCAGCAGCTTCCGGGGCCCCACAGGGAATGCCAAAAACATTCAGTACTTC. It yields the protein CASSFRGPTGNAKNIQYF.

This clone turned up a few times. The chain is built from TRBV10-3 and TRBJ1-5; D unresolved. Germline CDR1 reads ENHRY; CDR2 reads SYGVKD. The CDR3 sequence is 14 residues long. V shed 0 bases and J shed 4 bases, with 7 bases lying between them. The CDR3 sequence: CAISESAENQPQHF. CDR3 DNA sequence: TGTGCCATCAGTGAGTCGGCGGAGAATCAGCCCCAGCATTTT.

This chain joins TRBV27 and TRBJ2-6; D is undetermined. Trimming cost V 6 bases and J 0 bases, with 18 bases left between them. The CDR3 covers 18 residues. CDR1 MNHEY and CDR2 SMNVEV come from the germline V gene (reference sequence). CDR3 in DNA: TGTGCCAGCAGCTCTGCGCGCGGCCGCCTCTCTGGGGCCAACGTCCTGACTTTC. This gives the protein CASSSARGRLSGANVLTF. Combining the CDR3 with reference TRBV27 and TRBJ2-6 gives the whole variable domain EAQVTQNPRYLITVTGKKLTVTCSQNMNHEYMSWYRQDPGLGLRQIYYSMNVEVTDKGDVPEGYKVSRKEKRNFPLILESPSPNQTSLYFCASSSARGRLSGANVLTFGAGSRLTVL.

This rearrangement joins TRBV5-4 to TRBJ2-2; weak D call: TRBD2 (6 bases). V was shortened by 0 bases and J by 2 bases, with 11 bases between the two germline ends. The germline gives CDR1 SGHNT, CDR2 YYREEE (reference sequence). The length of the CDR3 is 16 residues. The CDR3 region has the DNA TGTGCCAGCAGCTTGGTCGGGGGTTCTAACACCGGGGAGCTGTTTTTT. It is translated as CASSLVGGSNTGELFF. The full variable domain, completed using reference TRBV5-4 and TRBJ2-2, is ETGVTQSPTHLIKTRGQQVTLRCSSQSGHNTVSWYQQALGQGPQFIFQYYREEENGRGNFPPRFSGLQFPNYSSELNVNALELDDSALYLCASSLVGGSNTGELFFGEGSRLTVL.

V gene TRBV7-6 combines with J gene TRBJ2-1; 7 bases agree with TRBD2. The germline V gene encodes CDR1 SGHVS and CDR2 FNYEAQ. CDR3 length: 19 amino acids. V was pared by 5 bases and J by 3 bases, with 19 bases of the junction left unmatched. The CDR3 here is CASSPLPPAGTNLYNEQFF. The CDR3 coding sequence is TGTGCCAGCAGCCCCTTACCGCCAGCGGGAACAAACCTCTACAATGAGCAGTTCTTC.

The chain uses TRBV5-6 and TRBJ1-1, with 7 positions matching TRBD1. Trimming cost V 3 bases and J 1 base; bases outside gene matches: 6. The germline V gene has CDR1 SGHDT and CDR2 YYEEEE. The CDR3 covers 15 residues. In nucleotides, the CDR3 is TGTGCCAGCAGCTGGTTTACAGGGGCGAACACTGAAGCTTTCTTT. This codes for CASSWFTGANTEAFF.

This chain uses TRBV9 with TRBJ2-1, with TRBD2 identical over 7 bases. The CDR3 contains 15 residues. Trimming took 3 bases from V and 0 from J; bases not matched to a gene: 3. Germline V gene lookup returns CDR1 SGDLS and CDR2 YYNGEE. The CDR3 nucleotides read TGTGCCAGCAGCGCGGCTAGCGGCTCCTACAATGAGCAGTTCTTC. It codes for CASSAASGSYNEQFF.

This clone has only one observation. V and J are TRBV5-4 and TRBJ2-7; TRBD2 aligns across 8 bases. The CDR3 runs to 16 residues. Germline V CDR1 and CDR2: SGHNT, YYREEE (reference sequence). With V trimmed by 0 bases and J by 3 bases, 8 bases remained unmatched. The CDR3 here is CASSLAGAGALYEQYF. CDR3 coding DNA: TGTGCCAGCAGCTTGGCGGGAGCGGGAGCTCTCTACGAGCAGTACTTC.

The chain recombines TRBV11-3 with TRBJ2-5; TRBD2 matches at 12 bases. Germline CDR1 SGHNT, CDR2 YENEEA. V was clipped by 2 bases and J by 3 bases; unmatched bases: 1. This CDR3 comprises 15 residues. CDR3 DNA sequence: TGTGCCAGCAGCTTACGACTAGCGGGAGAAGAGACCCAGTACTTC. Residues: CASSLRLAGEETQYF.

The genes are TRBV11-3 and TRBJ2-2; D may correspond to TRBD1 or TRBD2 (5 bases each). The V gene's germline CDR1 is SGHNT and CDR2 YENEEA. Between the trimmed V and J ends, which lost 4 bases and 0 bases, there was a span of 18 bases. The length of the CDR3 is 18 residues. CDR3 DNA sequence: TGTGCCAGCAGCTCCGGGACGGCCAAGCGAACGAACACCGGGGAGCTGTTTTTT. This translates into CASSSGTAKRTNTGELFF.

The genes are TRBV30 and TRBJ1-2; D gene uncertain. The germline V gene has CDR1 GTSNPN and CDR2 SVGIG (reference sequence). V was shortened by 2 bases and J by 3 bases, with 7 bases between the two germline ends. The CDR3 is made up of 12 amino acids. The CDR3 sequence: CAWSTGDYGYTF. The CDR3 region has the DNA TGTGCCTGGAGTACCGGGGACTATGGCTACACCTTC.

The V and J genes are TRBV5-1 and TRBJ2-2; D tentatively reads TRBD1 or TRBD2 (5 bases each). Trimming cost V 0 bases and J 6 bases, with 6 bases left between them. Germline CDR1 and CDR2: SGHRS and YFSETQ. This CDR3 contains 13 residues. In nucleotides, the CDR3 is TGCGCCAGCAGCTTGGTGGGGGCCGGGGAGCTGTTTTTT. Its protein is CASSLVGAGELFF.

J is TRBJ1-2 and V is TRBV11-3, with 8 bases that match TRBD1. Germline V lookup: CDR1 SGHNT, CDR2 YENEEA. V lost 7 bases, J lost 8 bases, and 12 bases stayed unmatched. The CDR3 sequence is 14 residues long. CDR3 loop: CASKYRGNTLGYTF. In nucleotides, the CDR3 is TGTGCCAGCAAATACAGGGGGAATACTCTCGGCTACACCTTC.

The chain links TRBV30 to TRBJ1-5, with D possibly TRBD1 on 6 matching bases. In germline, CDR1 is GTSNPN, CDR2 SVGIG (reference sequence). This CDR3 region has 14 residues. V lost 2 bases, J lost 3 bases, and 11 bases lay in between. The CDR3 DNA reads TGTGCCTGGAGTCCTGGGGGGCCCAATCAGCCCCAGCATTTT. Translation gives CAWSPGGPNQPQHF.

The chain employs TRBV7-9 and TRBJ2-5; 10 positions match TRBD2. Germline loops: CDR1 SEHNR, CDR2 FQNEAQ (reference sequence). This CDR3 spans 16 amino acids. The V segment lost 4 bases and the J segment 4 bases; nucleotides outside the gene matches: 9. The CDR3, as DNA: TGTGCCAGCAGCTCACCGAGGGCTAGCGGGAGAGAGACCCAGTACTTC. Translating it yields CASSSPRASGRETQYF.

The chain joins TRBV11-1 to TRBJ2-7; the D gene could be TRBD1 or TRBD2 (5 bases each). The germline CDR1 and CDR2 sequences are SGHAT and FQDESV (reference sequence). This CDR3 has 13 residues. Trimming took off 5 bases at V and 3 bases at J, with 11 bases between the two ends. In DNA form, the CDR3 reads TGTGCCAGCAGCACGGGGCGGGTCTACGAGCAGTACTTC. Protein sequence: CASSTGRVYEQYF. Together with reference TRBV11-1 and TRBJ2-7, the CDR3 gives the full variable domain: EAEVAQSPRYKITEKSQAVAFWCDPISGHATLYWYRQILGQGPELLVQFQDESVVDDSQLPKDRFSAERLKGVDSTLKIQPAELGDSAMYLCASSTGRVYEQYFGPGTRLTVT.

The chain recombines TRBV18 with TRBJ1-2; TRBD1 matches 7 bases. This CDR3 spans 13 amino acids. V shed 6 bases, J shed 3 bases, and the junction held 4 bases outside the gene matches. Looked up from germline, CDR1 is KGHSH and CDR2 is LQKENI. For the CDR3, the DNA is TGTGCCAGCTCGTCCGGGACAGACTATGGCTACACCTTC. Translating it yields CASSSGTDYGYTF.

This clone occurred once. This rearrangement joins TRBV7-2 to TRBJ1-1; D gene uncertain. Trimming removed 1 base from V and 7 bases from J, with 10 bases in between. The CDR3 totals 13 residues. Germline CDR1 is SGHTA and CDR2 is FQGNSA. The CDR3 is CASSLVRINEAFF. For the CDR3, the DNA is TGTGCCAGCAGCTTAGTACGGATTAATGAAGCTTTCTTT.

This clone was seen a single time. The chain couples TRBV27 to TRBJ2-7; 14 nucleotides agree with TRBD2. The CDR3 is 16 amino acids. Per germline, CDR1 MNHEY and CDR2 SMNVEV (reference sequence). Trimming removed 7 bases from V and 4 bases from J; junction bases left unmatched: 9. The CDR3 reads CASTRTSGRLSYEQYF. In DNA, the CDR3 is TGTGCCAGCACCAGGACTAGCGGGAGGTTATCGTACGAGCAGTACTTC.